The 27 T cell receptor beta chains given below trace back to one sample, sequenced in a study of blood T cell repertoires in COVID-19. Assay used: immunoSEQ multiplex PCR; TCRdb lists only in-frame clones, some missing. The sample has approximately 230,000 clones, about nine tenths seen once. The sequencing input was peripheral blood. All receptors come from a man aged 25 to 40 who had recovered from COVID-19.

The chain carries TRBV10-1 and TRBJ2-7; maybe TRBD2 (5 bases). Trimming removed 3 bases from V and 4 bases from J, with 13 bases in between. CDR1 and CDR2 from the germline V gene are WNHNN and SYGVQD (reference sequence). CDR3 size: 14 residues. The chain's CDR3 is CASSDGGERYEQYF. In DNA, the CDR3 is TGCGCCAGCAGTGACGGTGGGGAGCGATACGAGCAGTACTTC.

The V call is TRBV29-1, the J call TRBJ2-7, with a weak D call TRBD1 (6 bases). Germline V CDR1 and CDR2: SQVTM, ANQGSEA. Trimming took off 3 bases at V and 2 bases at J, with 11 bases between the two ends. The CDR3 runs to 13 residues. CDR3 region: CSVDSDRPYEQYF. In DNA form, the CDR3 reads TGCAGCGTTGACTCGGACAGACCCTACGAGCAGTACTTC.

The chain employs TRBV2 and TRBJ2-7; D possibly corresponds to TRBD1 (5 bases). The length of the CDR3 is 12 residues. Germline V gene sequence: CDR1 SNHLY, CDR2 FYNNEI. V lost 11 bases to trimming and J lost 3 bases, with 14 bases between them. The DNA of the CDR3 is TGTGCCTGTTCTCAGGGTTTCTACGAGCAGTACTTC. Its protein product is CACSQGFYEQYF.

V usage is TRBV30 and J usage is TRBJ1-2; D may be TRBD1 (6 bases). Germline V gives CDR1 GTSNPN, CDR2 SVGIG (reference sequence). Trimming stripped 0 bases from V and 8 bases from J, with 10 bases between. The CDR3 covers 12 residues. CDR3 bases: TGTGCCTGGAGTGTACAGGGCGAAGGCTACACCTTC. Translation: CAWSVQGEGYTF. The entire variable domain, with the rest obtained from reference TRBV30 and TRBJ1-2, is as follows: SQTIHQWPATLVQPVGSPLSLECTVEGTSNPNLYWYRQAAGRGLQLLFYSVGIGQISSEVPQNLSASRPQDRQFILSSKKLLLSDSGFYLCAWSVQGEGYTFGSGTRLTVV.

The gene calls are TRBV5-1 and TRBJ1-3, with a weak D call TRBD1 (6 bases). CDR3 length: 15 amino acids. From germline, CDR1 is SGHRS and CDR2 YFSETQ. V was shortened by 0 bases and J by 2 bases, with 9 bases between the two germline ends. The CDR3: CASSLGSGAGNTIYF. The CDR3 DNA follows: TGCGCCAGCAGCTTGGGATCAGGGGCTGGAAACACCATATATTTT.

The chain recombines TRBV9 with TRBJ2-1; TRBD2 matches at 7 bases. Germline values: CDR1 SGDLS, CDR2 YYNGEE. Unmatched junction bases numbered 6, after V lost 0 bases and J lost 0 bases. The CDR3 covers 17 residues. The CDR3 nucleotides are TGTGCCAGCAGCGTAGCGGGGCGGGAGAGCTCCTACAATGAGCAGTTCTTC. As protein: CASSVAGRESSYNEQFF.

This chain connects TRBV2 to TRBJ2-1; 7 bases are a match to TRBD1. The CDR3 extends over 15 amino acids. Germline V gives CDR1 SNHLY, CDR2 FYNNEI. The ends lost 4 bases at V and 6 bases at J; junction bases unmatched: 9. The CDR3 DNA reads as TGTGCCAGCAGTGGAGGGGGCCCCCCGCTCAATGAGCAGTTCTTC. Its translation: CASSGGGPPLNEQFF.

This clone has more than one count but fewer than ten. The chain uses TRBV27 and TRBJ1-5; 10 bases align to TRBD1. The CDR3 has 15 amino acids. The germline V gene encodes CDR1 MNHEY and CDR2 SMNVEV (reference sequence). V lost 4 bases, J lost 6 bases, and 6 bases stayed unmatched. DNA for the CDR3: TGTGCCAGCAGTTCCGGGACAGGGGTCGGTCAGCCCCAGCATTTT. It is translated as CASSSGTGVGQPQHF.

The chain employs TRBV10-2 and TRBJ1-1; D might be TRBD1 (5 bases). There are 13 residues in the CDR3. V lost 8 bases to trimming and J lost 3 bases, with 13 bases between them. Germline CDR1 WSHSY, CDR2 SAAADI. Here the CDR3 reads CASGALWYTEAFF. In nucleotides, the CDR3 is TGCGCCAGCGGGGCGTTGTGGTACACTGAAGCTTTCTTT.

V usage is TRBV9 and J usage is TRBJ1-2; tentatively, D is TRBD1 (6 bases). The V gene lost 4 bases and the J gene lost 8 bases, with 21 bases spanning the gap. The CDR3 length is 15 residues. Germline V lookup: CDR1 SGDLS, CDR2 YYNGEE. The CDR3 DNA reads as TGTGCCAGCAGCTTAAGCGGACAGACCAAGGGAGGCTACACCTTC. Its protein is CASSLSGQTKGGYTF.

There are a few counts of this clone. The chain recombines TRBV6-6 with TRBJ2-7; a possible D gene is TRBD1 (8 bases). The V gene lost 5 bases and the J gene lost 2 bases, with 19 bases spanning the gap. Germline CDR1 and CDR2: MNHNY and SVGAGI (reference sequence). CDR3 length: 16 amino acids. CDR3 loop: CASSREGGTGTYEQYF. The CDR3 DNA reads as TGTGCCAGCAGTAGGGAGGGCGGGACAGGTACCTACGAGCAGTACTTC.

This clone was seen only a few times. The genes are TRBV5-1 and TRBJ2-2; 11 bases line up with TRBD1. The V and J ends lost 5 bases and 4 bases, in that order; junction bases with no gene match: 7. Germline CDR1 reads SGHRS; CDR2 reads YFSETQ. The CDR3 has 16 amino acids. The CDR3 sequence: CASRWRTGGLTGELFF. In nucleotides, the CDR3 is TGCGCCAGCAGATGGAGGACAGGGGGCCTCACCGGGGAGCTGTTTTTT. The full variable domain, with the rest looked up from reference TRBV5-1 and TRBJ2-2, is KAGVTQTPRYLIKTRGQQVTLSCSPISGHRSVSWYQQTPGQGLQFLFEYFSETQRNKGNFPGRFSGRQFSNSRSEMNVSTLELGDSALYLCASRWRTGGLTGELFFGEGSRLTVL.

This chain connects TRBV6-5 to TRBJ2-7; 8 nucleotides match TRBD1. This CDR3 contains 14 residues. Germline V gene data show CDR1 as MNHEY and CDR2 as SVGAGI. The V and J ends lost 6 bases and 0 bases, in that order; junction bases with no gene match: 4. DNA for the CDR3: TGTGCCAGCAGGATGGACAGGGCCTCCTACGAGCAGTACTTC. Translating it yields CASRMDRASYEQYF.

The chain joins TRBV7-2 to TRBJ1-2, with 9 bases that match TRBD1. Germline assignment: CDR1 SGHTA and CDR2 FQGNSA. The CDR3 contains 16 residues. V lost 6 bases, J lost 2 bases, and 10 bases stayed unmatched. The CDR3 loop is CASSQSGTGKNYGYTF. In nucleotides, the CDR3 is TGTGCCAGCAGTCAATCCGGGACAGGGAAAAACTATGGCTACACCTTC.

CDR3 protein: CASSSGTTYEQYF. The CDR3 DNA reads TGTGCCAGCAGCTCCGGGACAACCTACGAGCAGTACTTC. This chain links TRBV7-9 with TRBJ2-7; possibly TRBD1 for D (6 bases). The CDR3 totals 13 residues. V was shortened by 4 bases and J by 2 bases, with 9 bases between the two germline ends. Looked up from germline, CDR1 is SEHNR and CDR2 is FQNEAQ (reference sequence).

The V and J genes are TRBV11-2 and TRBJ2-2, with 15 bases matching TRBD2. The germline CDR1 and CDR2 sequences are SGHAT and FQNNGV. CDR3 length: 19 amino acids. Trimming took 0 bases from V and 6 from J; bases not matched to a gene: 8. This CDR3 is CASSLEGLAGGPVAGELFF. CDR3 sequence (DNA): TGTGCCAGCAGCTTAGAAGGACTAGCGGGGGGGCCGGTGGCCGGGGAGCTGTTTTTT. The full variable domain, in which reference TRBV11-2 and TRBJ2-2 provide the parts outside the CDR3, is EAGVAQSPRYKIIEKRQSVAFWCNPISGHATLYWYQQILGQGPKLLIQFQNNGVVDDSQLPKDRFSAERLKGVDSTLKIQPAKLEDSAVYLCASSLEGLAGGPVAGELFFGEGSRLTVL.

This clone was detected only once. J is TRBJ2-1 and V is TRBV3-1 (or the pseudogene TRBV3-2); possibly TRBD1 for D (5 bases). This CDR3 comprises 15 residues. Germline loops: CDR1 LGHDT, CDR2 YNNKEL (reference sequence). The ends were cut back, 4 bases at V and 6 bases at J, with 16 bases in the middle. The CDR3 sequence: CASSPLRHRSNEQFF. Here the CDR3 DNA reads TGTGCCAGCAGCCCCCTCCGCCACAGGAGCAATGAGCAGTTCTTC.

The V call is TRBV19, the J call TRBJ1-1, with 7 bases that match TRBD1. Germline V lookup: CDR1 LNHDA, CDR2 SQIVND (reference sequence). Trimming at V came to 5 bases and at J to 0 bases, leaving 0 bases not matched to a gene. The CDR3 runs 13 residues. The CDR3 DNA follows: TGTGCCAGTAGTGACAGGGTGAACACTGAAGCTTTCTTT. The encoded protein is CASSDRVNTEAFF.

The chain couples TRBV2 to TRBJ1-2; perhaps TRBD1 as D (5 bases). CDR1 and CDR2 (germline): SNHLY, FYNNEI. The germline V and J ends were trimmed by 3 bases and 6 bases, with 11 bases remaining between them. The CDR3 loop spans 13 amino acids. In DNA form, the CDR3 reads TGTGCCAGCAGTGACGGCAGGGTGGATGGCTACACCTTC. It translates to CASSDGRVDGYTF.

The chain links TRBV6-2 or TRBV6-3 to TRBJ2-5, with 9 bases that match TRBD1. The CDR3 is 16 amino acids. V dropped 6 bases and J dropped 3; count of bases not matched to a gene: 11. Per the germline V gene, CDR1 is MNHEY and CDR2 is SVGEGT. DNA of the CDR3: TGTGCCAGCAGCCTAAACAGGGGGCAGTTAGAAGAGACCCAGTACTTC. Protein: CASSLNRGQLEETQYF.

V and J are TRBV19 and TRBJ1-2; D gene uncertain. Trimming cost V 0 bases and J 4 bases, with 6 bases left between them. CDR1 LNHDA and CDR2 SQIVND come from the germline V gene (reference sequence). The CDR3 sequence is 13 residues long. CDR3 sequence: CASSIDLSYGYTF. CDR3 coding DNA: TGTGCCAGTAGTATAGATCTATCCTATGGCTACACCTTC.

V and J are TRBV4-1 and TRBJ2-5; D perhaps matches TRBD1 (5 bases). Trimming left V 5 bases short and J 4 bases short, with 11 bases between. The CDR3 runs to 13 residues. Germline V CDR1 and CDR2: MGHRA, YSYEKL. This CDR3 reads CASSSPTGETQYF. CDR3 nucleotides: TGCGCCAGCAGCTCACCCACAGGAGAGACCCAGTACTTC.

The chain links TRBV27 to TRBJ1-6; D remains ambiguous. There are 14 residues in the CDR3. The V and J ends lost 2 bases and 7 bases respectively, with 9 bases between them. The germline V gene has CDR1 MNHEY and CDR2 SMNVEV (reference sequence). Written as DNA, the CDR3 is TGTGCCAGCAGTTTAGTGGGCTTAAATTCACCCCTCCACTTT. Translated: CASSLVGLNSPLHF.

This chain connects TRBV19 to TRBJ2-4; 10 bases map to TRBD1. Trimming at V came to 7 bases and at J to 7 bases, leaving 10 bases not matched to a gene. This CDR3 has 15 amino acids. CDR1 LNHDA and CDR2 SQIVND come from the germline V gene (reference sequence). CDR3 nucleotide sequence: TGTGCCAGTACTATGTTGGACAGGGGGTACAACATTCAGTACTTC. Translating gives CASTMLDRGYNIQYF.

V gene TRBV19 combines with J gene TRBJ1-1; D is perhaps TRBD1 (6 bases). The CDR3 sequence is 14 residues long. Germline CDR1 is LNHDA and CDR2 is SQIVND (reference sequence). The ends were cut back, 6 bases at V and 2 bases at J, with 13 bases in the middle. CDR3 residues: CASRLTGRNTEAFF. Written as DNA, the CDR3 is TGTGCCAGTAGGTTAACAGGGCGAAACACTGAAGCTTTCTTT. The complete variable domain, with remaining parts taken from reference TRBV19 and TRBJ1-1, reads DGGITQSPKYLFRKEGQNVTLSCEQNLNHDAMYWYRQDPGQGLRLIYYSQIVNDFQKGDIAEGYSVSREKKESFPLTVTSAQKNPTAFYLCASRLTGRNTEAFFGQGTRLTVV.

This chain connects TRBV11-2 to TRBJ1-1; the D is unclear. Trimming left V 0 bases short and J 1 base short, with 6 bases between. Germline loops: CDR1 SGHAT, CDR2 FQNNGV. This CDR3 contains 14 residues. DNA for the CDR3: TGTGCCAGCAGCTTAGATACGGGGAACACTGAAGCTTTCTTT. Translated: CASSLDTGNTEAFF. Full variable domain (remainder filled in from reference TRBV11-2 and TRBJ1-1): EAGVAQSPRYKIIEKRQSVAFWCNPISGHATLYWYQQILGQGPKLLIQFQNNGVVDDSQLPKDRFSAERLKGVDSTLKIQPAKLEDSAVYLCASSLDTGNTEAFFGQGTRLTVV.

The genes are TRBV5-1 and TRBJ2-7; weak D call: TRBD1 (5 bases). The length of the CDR3 is 13 residues. V was shortened by 0 bases and J by 1 base, with 5 bases between the two germline ends. CDR1 is SGHRS and CDR2 is YFSETQ in the germline V gene. As DNA, the CDR3 is TGCGCCAGCAGCTTGGGACAGTCCTACGAGCAGTACTTC. Its translation is CASSLGQSYEQYF.